This record covers a single T cell receptor (beta chain). The data were taken from a study of OX40 agonist ivuxolimab in advanced cancers. V was clipped by 2 bases and J by 2 bases; unmatched bases: 4. The CDR3 runs 15 residues. Germline CDR1 reads SGHRS; CDR2 reads YFSETQ. This table comes from immunoSEQ multiplex PCR, and its TCRdb copy is limited to in-frame clones, with some not included. The data show over 35,000 clones, approximately 90% seen once. The chain combines TRBV5-1 with TRBJ2-3, with TRBD1 matching over 8 bases. The sample was CD4+ or CD8+ T cells sorted from blood, taken in a trial of the OX40 agonist ivuxolimab. This clonotype was sampled from an adult with an advanced solid tumor such as melanoma, head and neck, liver or kidney cancer. CDR3: CASSFGQGNTDTQYF. The CDR3 region has the DNA TGCGCCAGCAGCTTTGGACAGGGAAACACAGATACGCAGTATTTT. Complete variable domain (other parts from reference TRBV5-1 and TRBJ2-3): KAGVTQTPRYLIKTRGQQVTLSCSPISGHRSVSWYQQTPGQGLQFLFEYFSETQRNKGNFPGRFSGRQFSNSRSEMNVSTLELGDSALYLCASSFGQGNTDTQYFGPGTRLTVL.